The 22 T cell receptor beta chains listed next were all sequenced from one sample in a study of T cell repertoires in cytomegalovirus infection (dated by TCRdb to between 2017 and 2020). The sequencing machine was an Illumina HiSeq 1500. Clones were called with MiXCR by TCRdb after fastp trimmed the public reads at Q25, and only in-frame beta chains were retained. Merged by CDR3 protein, the rows form single entries marked with the most common genes and DNA. The sample table records almost 550,000 distinct CDR3 sequences; approximately 17% of these occur just once. The top ten clonotypes cover roughly a quarter of the sample. The sample comprised CD8+ T cells from PBMCs. These receptors came from a human donor in good health (CMV status not recorded). Some clones in this sample may be carry-over from other donors' samples.

The sample holds a few counts of this clonotype. V gene TRBV9 combines with J gene TRBJ2-2, with D perhaps TRBD2 (6 bases). The CDR3 runs to 16 residues. Deletions cut 3 bases from V and 2 bases from J, with 14 bases between. Germline loops: CDR1 SGDLS, CDR2 YYNGEE. The CDR3 loop is CASSDPRGPNTGELFF. CDR3 coding DNA: TGTGCCAGCAGCGATCCGCGGGGTCCAAACACCGGGGAGCTGTTTTTT.

The V gene is TRBV9, the J gene TRBJ2-7; no clear D gene. The V end was cut by 0 bases, the J end by 6 bases, with 10 bases between. The CDR3 totals 13 residues. Germline-derived CDR1 and CDR2 are SGDLS and YYNGEE. The CDR3 DNA reads TGTGCCAGCAGCGTAGCTGGGCACGGCGAGCAGTACTTC. Its translation is CASSVAGHGEQYF.

This clonotype turned up a few times. The V and J genes are TRBV4-1 and TRBJ2-1; 9 nucleotides line up with TRBD2. This CDR3 has 17 amino acids. Germline assignment: CDR1 MGHRA and CDR2 YSYEKL. The V gene end was trimmed by 4 bases and the J gene end by 6 bases; junction bases not matched to a gene: 13. CDR3 nucleotides: TGCGCCAGCAGCCCAGAACGAACGACTAGCGGAGGCAATGAGCAGTTCTTC. Its protein product is CASSPERTTSGGNEQFF.

This sequence joins TRBV12-3 or TRBV12-4 and TRBJ2-7, with D unclear. V lost 5 bases and J lost 3, with 8 bases in between. This CDR3 contains 12 residues. The CDR3 DNA is TGTGCCAGCAGTATACTCAGCTACGAGCAGTACTTC. This sequence encodes CASSILSYEQYF.

Ten or more counts support this clonotype. V usage is TRBV9 and J usage is TRBJ2-6; D might be TRBD1 (6 bases). This CDR3 spans 15 amino acids. In germline, CDR1 is SGDLS, CDR2 YYNGEE. V was clipped by 3 bases and J by 4 bases, with 11 bases between them. CDR3: CASSDRDTGANVLTF. The CDR3 DNA sequence: TGTGCCAGCAGCGACAGGGATACCGGGGCCAACGTCCTGACTTTC.

Concerning this clonotype: Since a much larger clone is just one base distant, this may be a read error. V gene TRBV7-8 combines with J gene TRBJ1-2; perhaps TRBD1 as D (6 bases). Trimming pared 3 bases from V and 10 bases from J, leaving 18 bases between. CDR3 length equals 14 residues. Germline V gene data show CDR1 as SGHVS and CDR2 as FQNEAQ. DNA for the CDR3: TGTGCCAGCAGCTTCCCCGACAGGAACAATGTCTACACCTTC. Its translation is CASSFPDRNNVYTF. Full variable domain (rest looked up from reference TRBV7-8 and TRBJ1-2): GAGVSQSPRYKVAKRGQDVALRCDPISGHVSLFWYQQALGQGPEFLTYFQNEAQLDKSGLPSDRFFAERPEGSVSTLKIQRTQQEDSAVYLCASSFPDRNNVYTFGSGTRLTVV.

This clonotype was detected many times. The V gene is TRBV12-5, the J gene TRBJ1-4; 9 positions agree with TRBD1. The CDR3 extends over 16 amino acids. The germline V gene encodes CDR1 LGHNT and CDR2 FRNRAP. J gave up 3 bases and V 7 bases, and 9 bases lay outside the gene matches. The CDR3 is CASAPTGGDPNEKLFF. In DNA form, the CDR3 reads TGTGCTAGTGCCCCAACAGGGGGCGACCCTAATGAAAAACTGTTTTTT.

This clonotype has at least ten counts. The chain employs TRBV11-2 and TRBJ1-5; weak D call: TRBD1 (6 bases). The CDR3 has 15 residues. Trimming cost V 5 bases and J 2 bases, with 13 bases left between them. The germline gives CDR1 SGHAT, CDR2 FQNNGV. CDR3 in DNA: TGTGCCAGCAGCCATGGAGGGGGGGGCAATCAGCCCCAGCATTTT. This sequence encodes CASSHGGGGNQPQHF.

The chain joins TRBV28 to TRBJ2-7; D may be TRBD2 (7 bases). CDR3 length: 13 amino acids. Germline V gene data show CDR1 as MDHEN and CDR2 as SYDVKM. Trimming removed 7 bases at V and 1 base at J, with 11 bases between. DNA of the CDR3: TGTGCCAGCACGAGCGGGACATCCTACGAGCAGTACTTC. Translating it yields CASTSGTSYEQYF.

In this sample, this clonotype turned up many times. The chain uses TRBV4-1 and TRBJ1-1; TRBD1 is a possible D gene (5 bases). The CDR3 loop spans 13 amino acids. CDR1 is MGHRA, CDR2 YSYEKL, per germline. V was trimmed by 1 base and J by 3 bases, leaving 6 bases between them. The CDR3 spells CASSQGGYTEAFF. The CDR3 DNA reads as TGCGCCAGCAGCCAAGGGGGGTACACTGAAGCTTTCTTT.

This CDR3 is CAISTPGQKSSYEQYF. The CDR3, as DNA: TGTGCCATCAGTACTCCGGGACAGAAATCCTCCTACGAGCAGTACTTC. This rearrangement joins TRBV10-3 to TRBJ2-7, with 7 bases fitting TRBD1. This CDR3 spans 16 amino acids. The trim removed 5 bases at V and 0 bases at J, leaving 10 bases unmatched. The germline gives CDR1 ENHRY, CDR2 SYGVKD.

In its sample, this clonotype was seen a few times. The chain is built from TRBV9 and TRBJ1-2; unclear D gene. The germline CDR1 and CDR2 sequences are SGDLS and YYNGEE. The length of the CDR3 is 13 residues. V shed 0 bases and J shed 7 bases, with 10 bases lying between them. The CDR3 region is CASSVGRARGYTF. In DNA, the CDR3 is TGTGCCAGCAGCGTAGGAAGGGCCCGTGGCTACACCTTC.

This clonotype has ten or more counts. The V call is TRBV7-6, the J call TRBJ1-3; D unresolved. From germline, CDR1 is SGHVS and CDR2 FNYEAQ. The length of the CDR3 is 16 residues. V was shortened by 2 bases and J by 8 bases, with 19 bases between the two germline ends. Here the CDR3 reads CASSLRWAGGDDTIYF. The DNA of the CDR3 is TGTGCCAGCAGCTTAAGATGGGCCGGAGGCGACGACACCATATATTTT.

This clonotype has ten or more counts. The J gene is TRBJ2-1, the V gene TRBV7-9; D remains unclear. This CDR3 comprises 14 residues. CDR1 and CDR2 (germline): SEHNR, FQNEAQ (reference sequence). Trimming left V 3 bases short and J 3 bases short, with 9 bases between. CDR3 nucleotides: TGTGCCAGCAGCTTGGGTCGGAGCTACAATGAGCAGTTCTTC. Protein product: CASSLGRSYNEQFF.

This clonotype has a count of ten or more. V gene TRBV7-9 combines with J gene TRBJ2-7; 8 bases align to TRBD1. The germline V gene has CDR1 SEHNR and CDR2 FQNEAQ (reference sequence). V gave up 5 bases and J gave up 4 bases; unmatched junction bases: 13. This CDR3 has 16 residues. CDR3 amino acids: CASSPVEQGVFYEQYF. The CDR3 DNA reads as TGTGCCAGCAGCCCTGTCGAACAGGGGGTTTTTTACGAGCAGTACTTC.

This clonotype has only a few counts. The chain uses TRBV3-1 and TRBJ2-7; 8 bases line up with TRBD2. The germline V gene has CDR1 LGHDT and CDR2 YNNKEL (reference sequence). The CDR3 is 15 residues long. Trimming cost V 0 bases and J 6 bases; bases outside gene matches: 7. Here the CDR3 DNA reads TGTGCCAGCAGCCAAGATGAGGGCGGGGGGCGCGAGCAGTACTTC. Amino acids: CASSQDEGGGREQYF.

At least ten counts were recorded for this clonotype. The chain has TRBV4-1 and TRBJ1-2; possible D gene TRBD1, 5 bases. Germline CDR1 is MGHRA and CDR2 is YSYEKL. The CDR3 loop spans 15 amino acids. V shed 4 bases and J shed 4 bases, with 16 bases lying between them. The CDR3 is CASSPGPLTTYGYTF. The CDR3 DNA sequence: TGCGCCAGCAGCCCGGGACCTTTAACAACCTATGGCTACACCTTC.

Ten or more counts support this clonotype. The chain uses TRBV7-9 and TRBJ2-1; 11 bases map to TRBD2. The CDR3 has 15 amino acids. Per germline, CDR1 SEHNR and CDR2 FQNEAQ (reference sequence). After removal of 5 bases from V and 10 bases from J, the junction contained 10 bases not matched to a gene. The CDR3 DNA is TGTGCCAGCAGCCCACCACTAGCGGGAGATGGCGAGCAGTTCTTC. Translated: CASSPPLAGDGEQFF.

This clonotype was recorded at least ten times. This rearrangement joins TRBV27 to TRBJ2-5, with TRBD2 matching 13 bases. Germline trimming cut 4 bases from V and 0 bases from J; bases unmatched to any gene: 2. The CDR3 length is 16 residues. CDR1 is MNHEY, CDR2 SMNVEV, per germline (reference sequence). CDR3 coding DNA: TGTGCCAGCAGTTCCGGGACTAGCGGGAACCAAGAGACCCAGTACTTC. Translated, it gives CASSSGTSGNQETQYF.

This clonotype was detected a few times. The rearrangement joins TRBV10-3 to TRBJ2-7, with 13 bases matching TRBD2. This CDR3 has 15 amino acids. Trimming at V came to 3 bases and at J to 4 bases, leaving 3 bases not matched to a gene. The V gene's germline CDR1 is ENHRY and CDR2 SYGVKD. In nucleotides, the CDR3 is TGTGCCATCAGTGAAAGACTAGCGGGGGGATACGAGCAGTACTTC. Residues: CAISERLAGGYEQYF.

This clonotype occurred many times. The chain joins TRBV6-1 to TRBJ2-7, with 10 bases that match TRBD1. With 5 bases clipped from V and 7 bases from J, the junction kept 14 bases outside the gene matches. The V gene's germline CDR1 is MNHNS and CDR2 SASEGT. The CDR3 has 16 amino acids. CDR3: CASSYTPRQGAEEQYF. The CDR3 DNA is TGTGCCAGCAGTTACACCCCGAGACAGGGGGCGGAGGAGCAGTACTTC.

This clonotype was detected a few times. The CDR3 sequence is CASSPSTLDEQYF. The CDR3 DNA follows: TGTGCCAGCAGTCCCTCGACCCTAGACGAGCAGTACTTC. The V gene is TRBV27, the J gene TRBJ2-7, with no clear D. The germline V gene encodes CDR1 MNHEY and CDR2 SMNVEV (reference sequence). This CDR3 has 13 residues. Trimming took 5 bases from V and 5 from J, leaving 13 bases between them.